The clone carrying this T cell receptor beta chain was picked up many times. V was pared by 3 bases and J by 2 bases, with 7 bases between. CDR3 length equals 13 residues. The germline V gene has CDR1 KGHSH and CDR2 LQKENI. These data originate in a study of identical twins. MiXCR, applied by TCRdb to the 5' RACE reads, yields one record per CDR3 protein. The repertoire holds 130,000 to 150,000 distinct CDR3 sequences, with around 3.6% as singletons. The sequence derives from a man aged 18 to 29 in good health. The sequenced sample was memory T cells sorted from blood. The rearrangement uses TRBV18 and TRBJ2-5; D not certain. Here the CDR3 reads CASSPGLQETQYF. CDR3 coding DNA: TGTGCCAGCTCACCGGGTCTACAAGAGACCCAGTACTTC. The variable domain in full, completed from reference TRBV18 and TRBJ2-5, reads NAGVMQNPRHLVRRRGQEARLRCSPMKGHSHVYWYRQLPEEGLKFMVYLQKENIIDESGMPKERFSAEFPKEGPSILRIQQVVRGDSAAYFCASSPGLQETQYFGPGTRLLVL.